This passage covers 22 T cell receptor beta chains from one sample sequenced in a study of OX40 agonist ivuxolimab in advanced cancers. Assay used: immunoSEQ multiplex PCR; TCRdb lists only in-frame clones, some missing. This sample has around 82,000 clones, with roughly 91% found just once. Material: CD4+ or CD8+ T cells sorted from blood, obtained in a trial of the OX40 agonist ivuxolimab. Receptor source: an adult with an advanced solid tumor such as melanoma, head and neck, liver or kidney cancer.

The CDR3 DNA follows: TGTGCCAGCAGTGAAGTGTCTGCCCTGGGGGCCTATGGCTACACCTTC. Translation: CASSEVSALGAYGYTF. The rearrangement uses TRBV6-1 and TRBJ1-2; D is possibly TRBD1 (6 bases). Germline V gene data show CDR1 as MNHNS and CDR2 as SASEGT. This CDR3 region has 16 residues. Trimming removed 1 base from V and 4 bases from J, with 16 bases in between.

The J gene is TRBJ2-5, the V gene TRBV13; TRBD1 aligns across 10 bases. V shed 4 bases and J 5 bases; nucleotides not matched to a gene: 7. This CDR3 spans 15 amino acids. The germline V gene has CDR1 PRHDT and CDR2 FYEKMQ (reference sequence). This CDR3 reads CASSSRDRGGETQYF. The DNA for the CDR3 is TGTGCCAGCAGCTCCCGGGACAGGGGAGGTGAGACCCAGTACTTC.

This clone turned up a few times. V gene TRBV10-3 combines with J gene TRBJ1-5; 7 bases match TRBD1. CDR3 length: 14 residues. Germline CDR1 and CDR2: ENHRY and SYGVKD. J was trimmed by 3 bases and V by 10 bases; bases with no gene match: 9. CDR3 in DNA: TGTGCCACCCAGACAGGGAATATCAATCAGCCCCAGCATTTT. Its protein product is CATQTGNINQPQHF.

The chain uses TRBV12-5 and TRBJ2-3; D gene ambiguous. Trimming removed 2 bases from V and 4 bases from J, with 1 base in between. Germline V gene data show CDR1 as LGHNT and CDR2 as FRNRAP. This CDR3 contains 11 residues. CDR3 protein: CASGLSDTQYF. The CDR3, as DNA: TGTGCTAGTGGTTTGTCAGATACGCAGTATTTT.

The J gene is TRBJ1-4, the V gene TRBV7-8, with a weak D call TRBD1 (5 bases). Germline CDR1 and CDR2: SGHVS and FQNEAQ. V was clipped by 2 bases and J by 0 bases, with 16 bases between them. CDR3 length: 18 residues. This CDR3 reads CASSLNGGGTATNEKLFF. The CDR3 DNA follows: TGTGCCAGCAGCTTAAATGGGGGAGGCACTGCAACTAATGAAAAACTGTTTTTT.

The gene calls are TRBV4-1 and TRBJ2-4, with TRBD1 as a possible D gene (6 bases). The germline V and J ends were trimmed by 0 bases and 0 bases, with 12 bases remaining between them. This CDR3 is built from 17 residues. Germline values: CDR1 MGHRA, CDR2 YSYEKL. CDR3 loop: CASSQDEDSLAKNIQYF. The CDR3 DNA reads TGCGCCAGCAGCCAAGACGAGGACAGTCTAGCCAAAAACATTCAGTACTTC.

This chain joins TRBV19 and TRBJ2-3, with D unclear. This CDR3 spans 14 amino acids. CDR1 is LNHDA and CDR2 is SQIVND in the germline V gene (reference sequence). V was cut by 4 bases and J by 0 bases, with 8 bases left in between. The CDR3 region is CASSKKYSTDTQYF. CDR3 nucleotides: TGTGCCAGTAGTAAGAAGTATAGCACAGATACGCAGTATTTT.

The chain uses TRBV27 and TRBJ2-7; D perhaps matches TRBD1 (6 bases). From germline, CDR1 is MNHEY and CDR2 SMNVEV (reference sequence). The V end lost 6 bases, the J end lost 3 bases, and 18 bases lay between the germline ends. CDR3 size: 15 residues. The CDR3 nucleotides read TGTGCCAGCAGGGTGATGGGACAATATGGCTACGAGCAGTACTTC. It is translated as CASRVMGQYGYEQYF.

CDR3 amino acids: CASSFNTDTQYF. The CDR3 DNA reads TGTGCCAGCAGCTTTAATACAGATACGCAGTATTTT. The chain carries TRBV5-6 and TRBJ2-3; D uncertain. Trimming took off 2 bases at V and 3 bases at J, with 4 bases between the two ends. Germline V gene data show CDR1 as SGHDT and CDR2 as YYEEEE. The CDR3 is 12 residues long.

The CDR3 DNA reads as TGTGCCAGCAGCGCCGGGACTAGCGGGTCAGATACGCAGTATTTT. Translating it yields CASSAGTSGSDTQYF. This sequence joins TRBV9 and TRBJ2-3; 12 bases are a match to TRBD2. The germline gives CDR1 SGDLS, CDR2 YYNGEE. The CDR3 contains 15 residues. Trimming cost V 3 bases and J 4 bases; bases outside gene matches: 3.

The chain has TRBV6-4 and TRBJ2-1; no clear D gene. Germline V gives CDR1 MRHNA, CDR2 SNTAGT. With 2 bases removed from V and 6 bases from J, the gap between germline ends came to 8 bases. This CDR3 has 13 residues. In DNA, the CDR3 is TGTGCCAGCAGTGACATTGTTCGCAATGAGCAGTTCTTC. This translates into CASSDIVRNEQFF.

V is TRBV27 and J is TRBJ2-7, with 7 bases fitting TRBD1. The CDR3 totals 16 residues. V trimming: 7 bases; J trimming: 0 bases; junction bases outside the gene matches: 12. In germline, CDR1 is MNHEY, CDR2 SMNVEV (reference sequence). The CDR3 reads CASKRGGHHNSYEQYF. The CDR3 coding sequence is TGTGCCAGCAAACGAGGGGGCCATCACAACTCCTACGAGCAGTACTTC.

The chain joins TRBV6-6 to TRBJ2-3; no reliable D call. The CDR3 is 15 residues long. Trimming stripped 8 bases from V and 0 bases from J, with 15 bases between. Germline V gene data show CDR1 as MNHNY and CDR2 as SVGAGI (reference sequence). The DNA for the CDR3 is TGTGCCAGCTCCTTCGGGCAGCCTAGCACAGATACGCAGTATTTT. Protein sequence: CASSFGQPSTDTQYF.

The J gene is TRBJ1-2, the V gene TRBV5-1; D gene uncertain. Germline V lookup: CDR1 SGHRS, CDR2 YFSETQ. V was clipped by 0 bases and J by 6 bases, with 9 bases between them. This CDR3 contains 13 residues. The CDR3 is CASSLEQEHGYTF. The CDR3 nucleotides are TGCGCCAGCAGCTTGGAGCAGGAACATGGCTACACCTTC.

CDR3 region: CASRPIRDSEYEQYF. In nucleotides, the CDR3 is TGTGCCAGCAGACCAATCCGGGACTCCGAATACGAGCAGTACTTC. The V and J genes are TRBV6-6 and TRBJ2-7, with TRBD2 as a possible D gene (6 bases). The V and J ends lost 6 bases and 4 bases respectively, with 19 bases between them. Germline V gene sequence: CDR1 MNHNY, CDR2 SVGAGI (reference sequence). This CDR3 is 15 amino acids long.

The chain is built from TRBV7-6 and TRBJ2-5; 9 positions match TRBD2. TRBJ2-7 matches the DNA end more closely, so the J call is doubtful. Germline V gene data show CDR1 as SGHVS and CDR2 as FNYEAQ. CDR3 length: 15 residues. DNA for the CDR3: TGTGCCAGCACCCAAGGTCCTAGCGGGGTTTACGAGCAGTACTTC. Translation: CASTQGPSGVYEQYF.

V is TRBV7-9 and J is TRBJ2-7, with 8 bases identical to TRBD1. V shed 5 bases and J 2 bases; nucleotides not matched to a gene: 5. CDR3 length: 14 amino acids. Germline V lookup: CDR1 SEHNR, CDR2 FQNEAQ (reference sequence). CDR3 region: CASSTGGNPYEQYF. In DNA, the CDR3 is TGTGCCAGCAGCACAGGGGGGAACCCCTACGAGCAGTACTTC.

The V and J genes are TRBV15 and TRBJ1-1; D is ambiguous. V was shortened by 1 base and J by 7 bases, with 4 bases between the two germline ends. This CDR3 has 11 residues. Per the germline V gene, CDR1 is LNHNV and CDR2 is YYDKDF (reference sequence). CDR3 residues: CATSRGYEAFF. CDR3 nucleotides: TGTGCCACCAGCAGAGGTTATGAAGCTTTCTTT.

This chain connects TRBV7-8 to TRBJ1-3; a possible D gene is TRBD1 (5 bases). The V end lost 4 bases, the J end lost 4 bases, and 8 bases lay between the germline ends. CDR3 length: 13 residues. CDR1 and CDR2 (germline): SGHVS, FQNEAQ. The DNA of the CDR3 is TGTGCCAGCAGCTCAGGGAACGGAAACACCATATATTTT. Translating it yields CASSSGNGNTIYF.

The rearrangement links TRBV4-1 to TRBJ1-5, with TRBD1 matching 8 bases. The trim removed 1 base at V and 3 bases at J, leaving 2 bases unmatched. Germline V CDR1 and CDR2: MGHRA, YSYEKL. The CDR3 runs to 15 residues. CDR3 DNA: TGCGCCAGCAGCCAAGGACAGGGGCTCAATCAGCCCCAGCATTTT. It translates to CASSQGQGLNQPQHF.

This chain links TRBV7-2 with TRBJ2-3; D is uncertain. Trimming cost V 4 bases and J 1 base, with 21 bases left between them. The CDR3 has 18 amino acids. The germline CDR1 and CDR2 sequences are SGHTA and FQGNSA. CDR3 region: CASSSTPTTTSGTDTQYF. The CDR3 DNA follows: TGTGCCAGCAGCTCAACTCCAACGACGACTTCGGGCACAGATACGCAGTATTTT.

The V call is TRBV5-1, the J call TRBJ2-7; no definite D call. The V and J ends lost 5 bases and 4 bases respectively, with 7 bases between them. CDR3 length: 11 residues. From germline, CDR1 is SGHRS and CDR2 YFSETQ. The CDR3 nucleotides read TGCGCCAGCAGTACCGCTTACGAGCAGTACTTC. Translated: CASSTAYEQYF. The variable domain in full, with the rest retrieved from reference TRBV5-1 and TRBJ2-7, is KAGVTQTPRYLIKTRGQQVTLSCSPISGHRSVSWYQQTPGQGLQFLFEYFSETQRNKGNFPGRFSGRQFSNSRSEMNVSTLELGDSALYLCASSTAYEQYFGPGTRLTVT.